A single sample is the source of the 12 T cell receptor beta chains below, sequenced in a study of blood T cell repertoires in COVID-19. Data came from immunoSEQ multiplex PCR; TCRdb stores just in-frame clones and leaves some out. Of 130,000 to 150,000 clones listed, around nine tenths are singletons. The material sequenced was peripheral blood. Receptor source: a man aged 45-65 years with active or convalescent COVID-19.

The genes are TRBV19 and TRBJ1-1; 8 bases are shared with TRBD1. With V trimmed by 5 bases and J by 3 bases, 8 bases remained unmatched. Germline CDR1 LNHDA, CDR2 SQIVND (reference sequence). The CDR3 covers 15 residues. The CDR3 region has the DNA TGTGCCAGTAGTCTGCCCAGGGGGCGGTACACTGAAGCTTTCTTT. Encoded protein: CASSLPRGRYTEAFF.

This chain links TRBV6-4 with TRBJ2-7; a weak D match, TRBD2 (5 bases). Germline-derived CDR1 and CDR2 are MRHNA and SNTAGT. Trimming pared 0 bases from V and 2 bases from J, leaving 11 bases between. The CDR3 is 15 amino acids. CDR3 sequence reads: CASSDSSGRTYEQYF. The CDR3 DNA reads TGTGCCAGCAGTGACTCGAGCGGCAGGACCTACGAGCAGTACTTC.

CDR3 in DNA: TGCGCCAGCAGTCAGTCAACAGGGAACACTGAAGCTTTCTTT. This codes for CASSQSTGNTEAFF. The gene calls are TRBV4-1 and TRBJ1-1, with D maybe TRBD1 (5 bases). CDR3 length: 14 residues. CDR1 is MGHRA, CDR2 YSYEKL, per germline. Deletions cut 6 bases from V and 1 base from J, with 12 bases between.

This clone has a handful of counts. The V gene is TRBV28, the J gene TRBJ1-2; D is perhaps TRBD1 (6 bases). Looked up from germline, CDR1 is MDHEN and CDR2 is SYDVKM. V dropped 6 bases and J dropped 6 bases, with 14 bases sitting between them. CDR3 size: 13 residues. This CDR3 reads CASRIGQMNGYTF. DNA for the CDR3: TGTGCCAGCAGAATAGGACAGATGAATGGCTACACCTTC.

This rearrangement joins TRBV30 to TRBJ1-4; 10 bases are shared with TRBD1. The CDR3 has 15 amino acids. J was trimmed by 4 bases and V by 5 bases; bases with no gene match: 7. Germline loops: CDR1 GTSNPN, CDR2 SVGIG (reference sequence). The CDR3 bases are TGTGCCTGGTCAGGGACAGGGGTTAATAATGAAAAACTGTTTTTT. This gives the protein CAWSGTGVNNEKLFF.

The chain has TRBV19 and TRBJ1-1, with D tentatively TRBD1 (6 bases). The CDR3 has 16 amino acids. V was shortened by 1 base and J by 4 bases, with 16 bases between the two germline ends. CDR1 LNHDA and CDR2 SQIVND come from the germline V gene (reference sequence). Here the CDR3 DNA reads TGTGCCAGTAGTATAGTGGGACAAGGGGCAGGCACTGAAGCTTTCTTT. Residues: CASSIVGQGAGTEAFF.

The chain links TRBV24-1 to TRBJ2-1; 9 bases are a match to TRBD1. The CDR3 consists of 16 residues. CDR1 is KGHDR and CDR2 is SFDVKD in the germline V gene. With V trimmed by 7 bases and J by 4 bases, 10 bases remained unmatched. CDR3 nucleotides: TGTGCCACCAGCAAAAGGGAGACAGGGGGGTACAATGAGCAGTTCTTC. Its protein is CATSKRETGGYNEQFF.

V and J are TRBV7-2 and TRBJ2-7, with TRBD1 as a possible D gene (5 bases). CDR1 is SGHTA and CDR2 is FQGNSA in the germline V gene. V lost 4 bases, J lost 3 bases, and 16 bases lay in between. This CDR3 contains 15 residues. CDR3 protein: CASSSNLITGYEQYF. The CDR3 nucleotides read TGTGCCAGCAGCTCCAACCTTATTACAGGCTACGAGCAGTACTTC.

The genes are TRBV14 and TRBJ1-4; no clear D gene. CDR1 is SGHDN and CDR2 is FVKESK in the germline V gene. V lost 1 base and J lost 8, with 8 bases in between. This CDR3 is 13 amino acids long. The CDR3 loop is CASSQGAREKLFF. The CDR3 DNA reads as TGTGCCAGCAGCCAAGGCGCTAGAGAAAAACTGTTTTTT. The whole variable domain, remainder taken from reference TRBV14 and TRBJ1-4, is EAGVTQFPSHSVIEKGQTVTLRCDPISGHDNLYWYRRVMGKEIKFLLHFVKESKQDESGMPNNRFLAERTGGTYSTLKVQPAELEDSGVYFCASSQGAREKLFFGSGTQLSVL.

This clone came up once. The rearrangement uses TRBV19 and TRBJ1-5, with a weak D call TRBD1 (6 bases). This CDR3 is built from 14 residues. V lost 7 bases to trimming and J lost 2 bases, with 12 bases between them. CDR1 is LNHDA, CDR2 SQIVND, per germline (reference sequence). Here the CDR3 reads CASMGQPGNQPQHF. Here the CDR3 DNA reads TGTGCCAGTATGGGACAACCGGGCAATCAGCCCCAGCATTTT.

This clone was seen a single time. The chain couples TRBV28 to TRBJ2-3; tentative D call: TRBD2 (6 bases). The germline V gene encodes CDR1 MDHEN and CDR2 SYDVKM. Deletions cut 3 bases from V and 3 bases from J, with 13 bases between. The CDR3 covers 15 residues. The CDR3 loop is CASSFPREATDTQYF. Here the CDR3 DNA reads TGTGCCAGCAGTTTTCCCAGGGAGGCTACAGATACGCAGTATTTT.

The chain employs TRBV27 and TRBJ2-1; D not certain. Between the trimmed V and J ends, which lost 1 base and 5 bases, there was a span of 6 bases. Germline V gene sequence: CDR1 MNHEY, CDR2 SMNVEV (reference sequence). The CDR3 sequence is 13 residues long. The CDR3 coding sequence is TGTGCCAGCAGTTTATTTATCGACAATGAGCAGTTCTTC. This encodes CASSLFIDNEQFF.